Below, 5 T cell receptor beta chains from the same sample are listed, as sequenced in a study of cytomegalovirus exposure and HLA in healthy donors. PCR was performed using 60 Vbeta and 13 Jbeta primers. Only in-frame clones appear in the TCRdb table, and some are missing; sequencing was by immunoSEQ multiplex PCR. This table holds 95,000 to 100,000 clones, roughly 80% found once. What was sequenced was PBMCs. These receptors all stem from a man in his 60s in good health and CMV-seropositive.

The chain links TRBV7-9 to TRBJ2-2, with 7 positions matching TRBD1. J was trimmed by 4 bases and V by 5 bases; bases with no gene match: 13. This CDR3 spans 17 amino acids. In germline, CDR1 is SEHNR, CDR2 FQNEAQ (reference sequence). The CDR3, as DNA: TGTGCCAGCAGCGTCCGGGACAGACCATCCGGCACCGGGGAGCTGTTTTTT. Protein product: CASSVRDRPSGTGELFF.

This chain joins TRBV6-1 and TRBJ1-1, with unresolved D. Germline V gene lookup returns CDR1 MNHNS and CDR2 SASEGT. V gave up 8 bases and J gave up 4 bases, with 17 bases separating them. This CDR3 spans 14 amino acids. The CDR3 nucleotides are TGTGCCAGCGACCTAGGCACGAGTGGCACTGAAGCTTTCTTT. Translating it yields CASDLGTSGTEAFF.

CDR3 in amino acids: CASSLASGSSYEQYF. CDR3 nucleotide sequence: TGTGCCAGCAGCTTAGCGTCAGGGTCTTCCTACGAGCAGTACTTC. The chain links TRBV7-8 to TRBJ2-7; D may be TRBD1 (5 bases). The germline V gene has CDR1 SGHVS and CDR2 FQNEAQ. This CDR3 spans 15 amino acids. V dropped 0 bases and J dropped 1 base, with 10 bases sitting between them. Together with reference TRBV7-8 and TRBJ2-7, the CDR3 gives the full variable domain: GAGVSQSPRYKVAKRGQDVALRCDPISGHVSLFWYQQALGQGPEFLTYFQNEAQLDKSGLPSDRFFAERPEGSVSTLKIQRTQQEDSAVYLCASSLASGSSYEQYFGPGTRLTVT.

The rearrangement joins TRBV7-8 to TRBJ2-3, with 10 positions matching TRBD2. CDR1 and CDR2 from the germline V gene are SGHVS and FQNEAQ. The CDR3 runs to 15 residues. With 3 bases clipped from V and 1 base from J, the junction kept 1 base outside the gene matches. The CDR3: CASSFLAGGTDTQYF. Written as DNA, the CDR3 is TGTGCCAGCAGCTTTCTAGCGGGAGGCACAGATACGCAGTATTTT.

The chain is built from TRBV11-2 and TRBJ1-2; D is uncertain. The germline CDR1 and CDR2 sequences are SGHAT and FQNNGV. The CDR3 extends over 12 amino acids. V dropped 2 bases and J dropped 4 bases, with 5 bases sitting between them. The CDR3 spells CASSLSGYGYTF. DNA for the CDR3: TGTGCCAGCAGCTTATCGGGCTATGGCTACACCTTC.